This T cell receptor (beta chain) was recovered during a study of CXCR4 blockade with PD-1 therapy in pancreatic cancer. Overall study results and limits: Frequent tumor clones were encoded by many distinct rearrangements, suggesting shared antigens.

Measured with immunoSEQ multiplex PCR; TCRdb has only the in-frame clones, and not every one. The data contain approximately 3,000 clones, 40% to 60% of them seen just once; the ten biggest clones take up over 15%. A note on this clone: Its specificity is unknown.

Trimming left V 5 bases short and J 7 bases short, with 11 bases between. The germline gives CDR1 KGHSH, CDR2 LQKENI. The CDR3 totals 13 residues. This TCR was sampled from a human donor with pancreatic ductal adenocarcinoma. The sample consisted of tumor tissue. The chain has TRBV18 and TRBJ2-2; possible D gene TRBD1, 6 bases. CDR3 DNA: TGTGCCAGCTCATCCTCCAGGGGCGGGGAGCTGTTTTTT. Amino acids: CASSSSRGGELFF.